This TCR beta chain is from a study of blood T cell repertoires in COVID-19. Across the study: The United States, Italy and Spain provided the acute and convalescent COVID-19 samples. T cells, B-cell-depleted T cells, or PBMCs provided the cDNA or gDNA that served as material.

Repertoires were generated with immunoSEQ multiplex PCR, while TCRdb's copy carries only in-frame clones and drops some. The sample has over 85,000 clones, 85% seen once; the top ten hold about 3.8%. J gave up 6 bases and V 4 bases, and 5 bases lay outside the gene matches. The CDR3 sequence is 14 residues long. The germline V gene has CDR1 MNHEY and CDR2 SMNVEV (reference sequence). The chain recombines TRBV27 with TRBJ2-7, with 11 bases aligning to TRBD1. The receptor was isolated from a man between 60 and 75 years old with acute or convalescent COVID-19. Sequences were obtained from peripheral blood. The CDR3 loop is CASSSGQGASEQYF. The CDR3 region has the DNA TGTGCCAGCAGTTCAGGACAGGGGGCAAGCGAGCAGTACTTC.